What follows are 30 T cell receptor beta chains derived from one specimen sequenced in a study of T cells in women clearing cervical HPV infection. Data came from immunoSEQ multiplex PCR; TCRdb stores just in-frame clones and leaves some out. This listing includes approximately 52,000 clones. What was sequenced was blood buffy coat. The receptors originated from a woman between 18 and 69 years old with a cervical HPV16 infection that either progressed to CIN3+ or cleared (not recorded which).

To note about this clone: The read finishes 3 residues shy of the CDR3 end, and the germline J gene is used to complete it. The chain combines TRBV6-2 or TRBV6-3 with TRBJ2-5; TRBD1 agrees at 8 bases. The germline V gene encodes CDR1 MNHEY and CDR2 SVGEGT. Trimming removed 0 bases from V and 1 base from J; junction bases left unmatched: 7. The length of the CDR3 is 17 residues. This CDR3 is CASSYSPGTGSQETQYF. Partial CDR3 DNA: TGTGCCAGCAGTTACTCGCCAGGGACAGGATCCCAAGAGACC.

A note on this clone: The CDR3 end lies 3 residues beyond the end of the read and is filled in from the germline J gene. This chain uses TRBV30 with TRBJ1-5; D might be TRBD1 (6 bases). Trimming left V 2 bases short and J 0 bases short, with 11 bases between. This CDR3 contains 15 residues. Germline V CDR1 and CDR2: GTSNPN, SVGIG (reference sequence). The DNA read from the CDR3 is TGTGCCTGGAGTATGACAGGAAATAGCAATCAGCCC. Its protein is CAWSMTGNSNQP. The complete CDR3 reads CAWSMTGNSNQPQHF.

On this clone itself: The read falls 3 residues short of the CDR3 end, and the missing part is taken from the germline J gene. The J gene is TRBJ1-2, the V gene TRBV19, with D possibly TRBD1 on 5 matching bases. Germline CDR1 reads LNHDA; CDR2 reads SQIVND (reference sequence). The CDR3 sequence is 13 residues long. CDR3 in amino acids: CASSPTGWWGYTF. The covered CDR3 bases are TGTGCCAGTAGTCCCACAGGTTGGTGGGGC.

Details on this clone: The read ends 3 residues shy of where the CDR3 ends; the end is completed using the germline J gene. V and J are TRBV19 and TRBJ2-1; D remains ambiguous. Trimming pared 5 bases from V and 6 bases from J, leaving 20 bases between. Germline loops: CDR1 LNHDA, CDR2 SQIVND (reference sequence). This CDR3 spans 16 amino acids. The covered CDR3 bases are TGTGCCAGTAGTCTATATTACGGCTACCCTAGCAATGAG. This sequence encodes CASSLYYGYPSNE. The full CDR3 sequence reads CASSLYYGYPSNEQFF. Combining the CDR3 with reference TRBV19 and TRBJ2-1 gives the whole variable domain DGGITQSPKYLFRKEGQNVTLSCEQNLNHDAMYWYRQDPGQGLRLIYYSQIVNDFQKGDIAEGYSVSREKKESFPLTVTSAQKNPTAFYLCASSLYYGYPSNEQFFGPGTRLTVL.

As regards this clone: Sequencing ends 3 residues short of the CDR3 end; the germline J gene provides the rest. The chain uses TRBV6-1 and TRBJ2-1; 8 bases line up with TRBD2. With V trimmed by 3 bases and J by 1 base, 2 bases remained unmatched. Per the germline V gene, CDR1 is MNHNS and CDR2 is SASEGT. This CDR3 is built from 15 residues. This CDR3 reads CASSDLAGSYNEQFF. The DNA read from the CDR3 is TGTGCCAGCAGTGATCTAGCGGGTTCCTACAATGAG.

CDR3 residues: CSAGLGGPYEQYF. The CDR3 bases that were read are TGCAGCGCCGGGCTCGGGGGACCTTACGAG. The chain is built from TRBV29-1 and TRBJ2-7; a possible D gene is TRBD2 (6 bases). The CDR3 extends 3 residues past the end of the read, so its final part is completed from the germline J gene. The CDR3 runs to 13 residues. Germline V gene data show CDR1 as SQVTM and CDR2 as ANQGSEA. V dropped 7 bases and J dropped 4 bases, with 17 bases sitting between them.

In regard to this clone: The read finishes 3 residues shy of the CDR3 end, and the germline J gene is used to complete it. The V gene is TRBV14, the J gene TRBJ2-1, with D possibly TRBD2 on 5 matching bases. CDR1 and CDR2 from the germline V gene are SGHDN and FVKESK. The CDR3 is made up of 14 amino acids. Trimming removed 4 bases at V and 9 bases at J, with 16 bases between. CDR3 protein: CASSPFELGFEQFF. The CDR3 bases that were read are TGTGCCAGCAGCCCGTTCGAACTAGGGTTTGAG.

A remark on this clone: Coverage ceases 3 residues before the CDR3 finishes, and the germline J gene fills in the end. V and J are TRBV19 and TRBJ1-5; the match to TRBD1 covers 8 bases. In germline, CDR1 is LNHDA, CDR2 SQIVND (reference sequence). V lost 6 bases, J lost 5 bases, and 9 bases stayed unmatched. The CDR3 is made up of 15 amino acids. Incomplete CDR3 DNA: TGTGCCAGTAGAGAGGTTTCAGGGGGCGATCAGCCC. Protein product: CASREVSGGDQP. The entire CDR3 protein is CASREVSGGDQPQHF.

Concerning this clone itself: The read is 3 residues too short to cover the CDR3 end, so that end is filled in from the germline J gene. This rearrangement joins TRBV13 to TRBJ2-7, with D uncertain. Germline V gives CDR1 PRHDT, CDR2 FYEKMQ (reference sequence). This CDR3 comprises 19 residues. V was shortened by 0 bases and J by 3 bases, with 24 bases between the two germline ends. The CDR3 loop reads CASSLGRSLVRQEDYEQYF. CDR3 DNA (partial): TGTGCCAGCAGCTTAGGCCGGTCATTGGTGAGGCAGGAAGACTACGAG.

Concerning this clone: The sequence runs out 3 residues before the end of the CDR3; the remainder is reconstructed from the germline J gene. The chain combines TRBV20-1 with TRBJ2-7; the match to TRBD1 covers 8 bases. The CDR3 has 15 residues. Per the germline V gene, CDR1 is DFQATT and CDR2 is SNEGSKA (reference sequence). J lost 2 bases, V lost 4 bases, and 10 bases had no gene match. CDR3 DNA (partial): TGCAGTGCTATCCCCATGACAGGGGATCCCTACGAG. Translation gives CSAIPMTGDPYE. The entire CDR3 sequence reads CSAIPMTGDPYEQYF.

In the case of this clone: The read comes to an end 3 residues before the CDR3 does, leaving the germline J gene to fill in the end. The V and J genes are TRBV28 and TRBJ2-3; D may be TRBD1 (5 bases). Per germline, CDR1 MDHEN and CDR2 SYDVKM. This CDR3 contains 15 residues. The germline V and J ends were trimmed by 0 bases and 0 bases, with 7 bases remaining between them. This chain's CDR3 is CASSLWGRSTDTQYF. The sequenced CDR3 bases are TGTGCCAGCAGTTTATGGGGGCGAAGCACAGATACG.

Note on this clone: The CDR3 goes on 3 residues after the read ends, and that part is filled in from the germline J gene. V usage is TRBV5-1 and J usage is TRBJ1-2; the match to TRBD1 covers 7 bases. Germline-derived CDR1 and CDR2 are SGHRS and YFSETQ. V shed 4 bases, J shed 6 bases, and the junction held 15 bases outside the gene matches. This CDR3 has 16 amino acids. This CDR3 is CASSQDPTGRNDGYTF. The sequenced part of the CDR3 DNA is TGCGCCAGCAGCCAGGACCCGACAGGGAGGAATGATGGC.

With regard to this clone: The DNA ends 3 residues before the CDR3 does, and the rest of the CDR3 is filled in from the germline J gene. The rearrangement uses TRBV12-3 or TRBV12-4 and TRBJ2-2; 7 bases align to TRBD1. This CDR3 is 14 amino acids long. V shed 7 bases and J 8 bases; nucleotides not matched to a gene: 10. The CDR3 here is CASIPGQVGGELFF. The sequenced part of the CDR3 DNA is TGTGCCAGCATCCCCGGACAGGTTGGGGGGGAG.

Of note for this clone: Compared with germline, one end of the junction differs, possibly owing to a read error. The read ends 3 residues early relative to the CDR3; the germline J gene fills the gap. The chain has TRBV29-1 and TRBJ2-7; TRBD2 agrees at 13 bases. The germline gives CDR1 SQVTM, CDR2 ANQGSEA. This CDR3 has 15 amino acids. The sequenced CDR3 bases are TGCAGCGTGGAAGGACTAGCGGGGGTCGCCTACGAG. Residues: CSVEGLAGVAYE. The full-length CDR3 reads as CSVEGLAGVAYEQYF.

The CDR3 loop is CASSPPSRLSEQFF. CDR3 bases read: TGTGCCAGCTCACCGCCCTCTAGGCTTAGTGAG. The J gene is TRBJ2-1, the V gene TRBV18; D is unclear. The CDR3 is cut off 3 residues early in the read; its end comes from the germline J gene. CDR1 and CDR2 (germline): KGHSH, LQKENI. The V gene lost 3 bases and the J gene lost 9 bases, with 15 bases spanning the gap. This CDR3 has 14 residues.

About this clone: The missing CDR3 end, 3 residues past where the read stops, is filled in from the germline J gene. J is TRBJ2-1 and V is TRBV10-2, with no clear D. The V end was cut by 2 bases, the J end by 4 bases, with 9 bases between. This CDR3 has 14 residues. Germline V gene sequence: CDR1 WSHSY, CDR2 SAAADI. CDR3: CASSENGLYNEQFF. CDR3 DNA (partial): TGCGCCAGCAGTGAGAACGGGTTATACAATGAG.

As to this clone: The read falls 3 residues short of the CDR3 end, and the missing part is taken from the germline J gene. This chain uses TRBV20-1 with TRBJ2-1; 7 positions agree with TRBD2. There are 16 residues in the CDR3. Trimming removed 3 bases from V and 2 bases from J; junction bases left unmatched: 10. Germline V gene lookup returns CDR1 DFQATT and CDR2 SNEGSKA (reference sequence). The part of the CDR3 DNA that was read is TGCAGTGCTAGGGAAGATCCCAGCGGGGCCTACAATGAG. Residues: CSAREDPSGAYNE. The whole CDR3 sequence is CSAREDPSGAYNEQFF.

Comments on this clone: The read finishes 3 residues shy of the CDR3 end, and the germline J gene is used to complete it. This rearrangement joins TRBV5-1 to TRBJ2-2; tentatively, D is TRBD2 (5 bases). There are 15 residues in the CDR3. V gave up 0 bases and J gave up 0 bases, with 6 bases separating them. In germline, CDR1 is SGHRS, CDR2 YFSETQ. The CDR3 loop reads CASSLALANTGELFF. The CDR3 bases that were read are TGCGCCAGCAGCTTGGCACTAGCGAACACCGGGGAG.

Concerning this clone itself: The sequenced fragment ends 3 residues before the CDR3 boundary, so the rest is inferred from the germline J gene. The rearrangement uses TRBV28 and TRBJ1-1; D remains ambiguous. CDR1 MDHEN and CDR2 SYDVKM come from the germline V gene. V shed 3 bases and J shed 6 bases, with 14 bases lying between them. The CDR3 is made up of 14 amino acids. The DNA read from the CDR3 is TGTGCCAGCAGTTTCGGTCGGGGTGTCGCTGAA. Amino acid sequence: CASSFGRGVAE. The entire CDR3 sequence reads CASSFGRGVAEAFF.

Comments on this clone: The read finishes 3 residues shy of the CDR3 end, and the germline J gene is used to complete it. This chain links TRBV28 with TRBJ1-5; 7 nucleotides agree with TRBD1. In germline, CDR1 is MDHEN, CDR2 SYDVKM. V trimming: 3 bases; J trimming: 7 bases; junction bases outside the gene matches: 6. CDR3 length: 14 amino acids. Incomplete CDR3 DNA: TGTGCCAGCAGTTTCCGACAGGGACGGCAGCCC. It codes for CASSFRQGRQP. The whole CDR3 protein reads CASSFRQGRQPQHF.

Turning to this clone: The CDR3 is cut off 3 residues early in the read; its end comes from the germline J gene. This sequence joins TRBV7-9 and TRBJ1-2, with TRBD1 matching 8 bases. Germline V gene sequence: CDR1 SEHNR, CDR2 FQNEAQ (reference sequence). The CDR3 loop spans 13 amino acids. The sequenced CDR3 bases are TGTGCCAGCAGAAAGACCGATCAGGGGGCC. Encoded protein: CASRKTDQGA. The CDR3 as a whole reads CASRKTDQGAYTF.

The DNA read from the CDR3 is TGTGCCAGTAGTATATCTGGGGCACGCACAGATACG. Translated: CASSISGARTDT. The CDR3 in full is CASSISGARTDTQYF. The V gene is TRBV19, the J gene TRBJ2-3, with TRBD1 as a possible D gene (5 bases). The observed sequence ends 3 residues before the CDR3 terminus, with the missing tail filled in from the germline J gene. Trimming took off 2 bases at V and 1 base at J, with 10 bases between the two ends. The germline V gene encodes CDR1 LNHDA and CDR2 SQIVND (reference sequence). There are 15 residues in the CDR3. The whole variable domain, filled in from reference TRBV19 and TRBJ2-3, reads DGGITQSPKYLFRKEGQNVTLSCEQNLNHDAMYWYRQDPGQGLRLIYYSQIVNDFQKGDIAEGYSVSREKKESFPLTVTSAQKNPTAFYLCASSISGARTDTQYFGPGTRLTVL.

On this clone: The read terminates 3 residues before the CDR3 end, so the remaining end is supplied by the germline J gene. The chain has TRBV5-1 and TRBJ1-2; TRBD1 is a possible D gene (6 bases). The CDR3 covers 13 residues. The germline gives CDR1 SGHRS, CDR2 YFSETQ. Trimming stripped 7 bases from V and 2 bases from J, with 12 bases between. This CDR3 is CASRQDWNYGYTF. The DNA read from the CDR3 is TGCGCCAGCCGACAGGATTGGAACTATGGC.

Details on this clone: With the read ending 3 residues before the CDR3 end, the germline J gene is used to fill in that end. The V call is TRBV19, the J call TRBJ1-2; 8 bases align to TRBD1. From germline, CDR1 is LNHDA and CDR2 SQIVND (reference sequence). This CDR3 has 13 amino acids. The CDR3 is CASTLDRVGGYTF. CDR3 DNA, as far as it was read: TGTGCCAGTACCCTGGACAGGGTCGGCGGC.

As concerns this clone: The read terminates 3 residues before the CDR3 end, so the remaining end is supplied by the germline J gene. The V gene is TRBV19, the J gene TRBJ1-5; the match to TRBD1 covers 10 bases. CDR1 is LNHDA and CDR2 is SQIVND in the germline V gene (reference sequence). V shed 3 bases, J shed 4 bases, and the junction held 9 bases outside the gene matches. This CDR3 spans 17 amino acids. Incomplete CDR3 DNA: TGTGCCAGTAGTATGGGGCCGGGACAGGGGATAAATCAGCCC. It is translated as CASSMGPGQGINQP. The entire CDR3 is CASSMGPGQGINQPQHF.

This CDR3 is CSARGQGDYEQYF. CDR3 DNA (partial): TGCAGTGCTAGAGGACAGGGGGACTACGAG. The V and J genes are TRBV20-1 and TRBJ2-7; 9 nucleotides agree with TRBD1. The read gets to within 3 residues of the CDR3 end, and the germline J gene fills in the rest. CDR1 and CDR2 from the germline V gene are DFQATT and SNEGSKA (reference sequence). CDR3 size: 13 residues. V shed 1 base and J 3 bases; nucleotides not matched to a gene: 1.

Comments on this clone: The DNA ends 3 residues before the CDR3 does, and the rest of the CDR3 is filled in from the germline J gene. The chain carries TRBV12-3 or TRBV12-4 and TRBJ1-2; D is unresolved. Trimming removed 7 bases at V and 2 bases at J, with 14 bases between. The CDR3 runs 14 residues. The CDR3 spells CASTPSGTNYGYTF. The CDR3 bases that were read are TGTGCCAGCACCCCGTCCGGTACCAACTATGGC.

As concerns this clone: Sequencing ends 3 residues short of the CDR3 end; the germline J gene provides the rest. The chain has TRBV29-1 and TRBJ2-3, with D possibly matching TRBD2 (6 bases). CDR3 length: 13 residues. The germline V gene has CDR1 SQVTM and CDR2 ANQGSEA. CDR3 DNA (partial): TGCAGCGTTGAAGCCTGGGGCTCGGGGGCG. Its protein is CSVEAWGSGA. The whole CDR3 sequence reads CSVEAWGSGAQYF.

Comment on this clone: The read ends 3 residues early relative to the CDR3; the germline J gene fills the gap. This chain uses TRBV20-1 with TRBJ2-3; 10 bases align to TRBD2. V gave up 2 bases and J gave up 4 bases; unmatched junction bases: 3. Germline values: CDR1 DFQATT, CDR2 SNEGSKA (reference sequence). The CDR3 is 14 amino acids. CDR3: CSARRSGGADTQYF. The DNA read from the CDR3 is TGCAGTGCTAGACGAAGCGGGGGGGCAGATACG.

On this clone: The CDR3 end is not reached by the read, which stops 3 residues before it; the germline J gene fills it in. The V gene is TRBV5-1, the J gene TRBJ2-3; D unclear. Trimming removed 5 bases at V and 0 bases at J, with 10 bases between. Per the germline V gene, CDR1 is SGHRS and CDR2 is YFSETQ. The CDR3 contains 14 residues. The sequenced part of the CDR3 DNA is TGCGCCAGCAGACGTACAACCAGCACAGATACG. This codes for CASRRTTSTDT. The complete CDR3 sequence is CASRRTTSTDTQYF.